This TCR beta chain stems from a study of cytomegalovirus exposure and HLA in healthy donors. Study-wide context: Ancestry clustering placed about 86% of some 400 genotyped donors in the Caucasian-associated cluster. General observations from the study: Published work reported that the classifier diagnosed cytomegalovirus status with high specificity and sensitivity. Highly shared sequence variants in one cluster were likely a sequencing artifact. Presence/absence analyses rested on an assumption that sequencing depth was roughly uniform across donors.

Primers for the PCR totalled 60 Vbeta and 13 Jbeta. This table comes from immunoSEQ multiplex PCR, and its TCRdb copy is limited to in-frame clones, with some not included. The sample carries some 130,000 clones, more than 70% recorded once. About this clone: Its matching antigen is unknown.

Sequenced sample: PBMCs. The sequence came from a man aged 25 to 45 in good health and CMV-seronegative.

The CDR3 sequence is CARRGVNTEAFF. The CDR3 DNA is TGCGCCAGAAGAGGAGTTAACACTGAAGCTTTCTTT. The chain couples TRBV23-1 to TRBJ1-1; D remains unclear. TRBV23-1 is reported as an ORF; its role is uncertain. V was shortened by 9 bases and J by 2 bases, with 10 bases between the two germline ends. The CDR3 contains 12 residues.